These T cell receptor beta chains were read from a single sample in a study of blood T cell repertoires in COVID-19. TCRdb keeps only in-frame clones here, not all; method: immunoSEQ multiplex PCR. Of approximately 72,000 clones in the sample, around 78% were seen once. The sequencing sample was made of peripheral blood. The receptors were gathered from an elderly woman with acute or convalescent COVID-19. CDR3s include the opening cysteine and the closing phenylalanine or tryptophan. The D gene is left open where the match is weak. Part of the rows lack a size; the others show once, few, many or a class for expanded clones.

v_gene: TRBV9
d_gene: TRBD1
j_gene: TRBJ2-5
abundance: -
CDR3aa: CASSVGDRPETQYF
CDR3nt: TGTGCCAGCAGCGTGGGGGACAGGCCAGAGACCCAGTACTTC

v_gene: TRBV19
d_gene: -
j_gene: TRBJ2-1
abundance: -
CDR3aa: CASSILGGAYNEQFF
CDR3nt: TGTGCCAGTAGTATACTGGGGGGAGCATACAATGAGCAGTTCTTC

v_gene: TRBV19
d_gene: TRBD1
j_gene: TRBJ2-1
abundance: -
CDR3aa: CASSMTGESYNEQFF
CDR3nt: TGTGCCAGTAGTATGACAGGGGAATCCTACAATGAGCAGTTCTTC

v_gene: TRBV27
d_gene: -
j_gene: TRBJ1-5
abundance: once
CDR3aa: CASRHTWGDNQPQHF
CDR3nt: TGTGCCAGTCGTCATACTTGGGGGGACAATCAGCCCCAGCATTTT

v_gene: TRBV6-4
d_gene: -
j_gene: TRBJ2-5
abundance: few
CDR3aa: CASSPDGSGQETQYF
CDR3nt: TGTGCCAGCAGTCCGGACGGATCGGGACAAGAGACCCAGTACTTC

v_gene: TRBV5-1
d_gene: TRBD1
j_gene: TRBJ1-6
abundance: -
CDR3aa: CASAPGQGNSPLHF
CDR3nt: TGCGCCAGCGCCCCGGGACAGGGAAATTCACCCCTCCACTTT

v_gene: TRBV3-1/TRBV3-2
d_gene: TRBD1
j_gene: TRBJ2-3
abundance: -
CDR3aa: CASSLDRGFPDTQYF
CDR3nt: TGTGCCAGCAGCCTAGACAGGGGGTTTCCAGATACGCAGTATTTT

v_gene: TRBV19
d_gene: TRBD1
j_gene: TRBJ1-1
abundance: once
CDR3aa: CASSIMRQGTSEAFF
CDR3nt: TGTGCCAGTAGTATAATGAGACAGGGTACTAGTGAAGCTTTCTTT

v_gene: TRBV7-3
d_gene: -
j_gene: TRBJ2-5
abundance: few
CDR3aa: CASSREPFQETQYF
CDR3nt: TGTGCCAGCAGCCGTGAGCCTTTCCAAGAGACCCAGTACTTC

v_gene: TRBV7-8
d_gene: -
j_gene: TRBJ2-4
abundance: -
CDR3aa: CASTESGAQNIQYF
CDR3nt: TGTGCCAGCACTGAGTCAGGGGCTCAAAACATTCAGTACTTC

v_gene: TRBV7-3
d_gene: -
j_gene: TRBJ2-5
abundance: -
CDR3aa: CASSLDGGARETQYF
CDR3nt: TGTGCCAGCAGCCTCGATGGGGGCGCCCGAGAGACCCAGTACTTC

v_gene: TRBV5-6
d_gene: TRBD2
j_gene: TRBJ2-1
abundance: -
CDR3aa: CASSVGLAGPSNEQFF
CDR3nt: TGTGCCAGCAGCGTGGGACTAGCGGGGCCATCCAATGAGCAGTTCTTC

v_gene: TRBV7-2
d_gene: -
j_gene: TRBJ2-1
abundance: -
CDR3aa: CASSTRLGNEQFF
CDR3nt: TGTGCCAGCAGCACTAGACTAGGTAATGAGCAGTTCTTC

v_gene: TRBV7-2
d_gene: -
j_gene: TRBJ2-7
abundance: -
CDR3aa: CASSLSWGLEQYF
CDR3nt: TGTGCCAGCAGCTTAAGTTGGGGCCTGGAGCAGTACTTC

v_gene: TRBV11-2
d_gene: -
j_gene: TRBJ2-4
abundance: -
CDR3aa: CASSLVLDAAKNIQYF
CDR3nt: TGTGCCAGCAGCTTGGTACTAGACGCCGCCAAAAACATTCAGTACTTC

v_gene: TRBV3-1/TRBV3-2
d_gene: TRBD2
j_gene: TRBJ2-2
abundance: -
CDR3aa: CASSQDRLAGVETGELFF
CDR3nt: TGTGCCAGCAGCCAAGATAGGCTAGCGGGGGTGGAGACCGGGGAGCTGTTTTTT

v_gene: TRBV5-6
d_gene: -
j_gene: TRBJ2-3
abundance: -
CDR3aa: CASSFTRRLTDTQYF
CDR3nt: TGTGCCAGCAGCTTCACCCGGCGGCTCACAGATACGCAGTATTTT

v_gene: TRBV27
d_gene: TRBD1
j_gene: TRBJ1-1
abundance: -
CDR3aa: CASSLSAWDRSTEAFF
CDR3nt: TGTGCCAGCAGTTTATCGGCTTGGGACAGGTCCACTGAAGCTTTCTTT

v_gene: TRBV7-9
d_gene: TRBD1
j_gene: TRBJ2-5
abundance: -
CDR3aa: CASSLVGGISETQYF
CDR3nt: TGTGCCAGCAGCTTAGTAGGGGGCATATCGGAGACCCAGTACTTC

v_gene: TRBV12-3/TRBV12-4
d_gene: -
j_gene: TRBJ2-7
abundance: -
CDR3aa: CASTWDSYYEQYF
CDR3nt: TGTGCCAGCACTTGGGACTCATACTACGAGCAGTACTTC

v_gene: TRBV19
d_gene: -
j_gene: TRBJ1-2
abundance: -
CDR3aa: CASSIVSRQGDYGYTF
CDR3nt: TGTGCCAGTAGTATAGTATCGAGGCAGGGCGACTATGGCTACACCTTC

v_gene: TRBV5-1
d_gene: -
j_gene: TRBJ1-1
abundance: -
CDR3aa: CASSFEIMNTEAFF
CDR3nt: TGCGCCAGCAGCTTCGAGATTATGAACACTGAAGCTTTCTTT

v_gene: TRBV5-1
d_gene: TRBD1
j_gene: TRBJ2-3
abundance: once
CDR3aa: CASRDRGLADTQYF
CDR3nt: TGCGCCAGCAGAGACAGGGGGCTTGCAGATACGCAGTATTTT

v_gene: TRBV11-3
d_gene: -
j_gene: TRBJ1-1
abundance: -
CDR3aa: CASSPPMNTEAFF
CDR3nt: TGTGCCAGCAGCCCCCCCATGAACACTGAAGCTTTCTTT

v_gene: TRBV6-5
d_gene: TRBD1
j_gene: TRBJ1-1
abundance: -
CDR3aa: CASSRQGIETEAFF
CDR3nt: TGTGCCAGCAGTCGACAGGGGATAGAGACTGAAGCTTTCTTT

v_gene: TRBV27
d_gene: -
j_gene: TRBJ1-4
abundance: -
CDR3aa: CASSLSMGGAGKLFF
CDR3nt: TGTGCCAGCAGTTTATCGATGGGGGGAGCCGGAAAACTGTTTTTT

v_gene: TRBV6-1
d_gene: TRBD1
j_gene: TRBJ2-1
abundance: -
CDR3aa: CASSEASWTGQYEQFF
CDR3nt: TGTGCCAGCAGTGAAGCGTCCTGGACAGGGCAGTATGAGCAGTTCTTC

v_gene: TRBV7-2
d_gene: -
j_gene: TRBJ2-3
abundance: -
CDR3aa: CASSLYSSSTDTQYF
CDR3nt: TGTGCCAGCAGCTTATACAGCTCTAGCACAGATACGCAGTATTTT

v_gene: TRBV7-2
d_gene: TRBD1
j_gene: TRBJ1-2
abundance: -
CDR3aa: CASSLDRISYGYTF
CDR3nt: TGTGCCAGCAGCTTGGACAGGATTTCCTATGGCTACACCTTC

v_gene: TRBV4-2
d_gene: TRBD1
j_gene: TRBJ1-5
abundance: -
CDR3aa: CASSQVRTGGHQPQHF
CDR3nt: TGTGCCAGCAGCCAAGTCAGGACAGGGGGGCATCAGCCCCAGCATTTT

v_gene: TRBV7-9
d_gene: TRBD2
j_gene: TRBJ2-7
abundance: -
CDR3aa: CASSPTGGVSGEQYF
CDR3nt: TGTGCCAGCAGCCCTACGGGGGGGGTGTCGGGCGAGCAGTACTTC

v_gene: TRBV9
d_gene: -
j_gene: TRBJ2-7
abundance: -
CDR3aa: CASSVATGGPHEQYF
CDR3nt: TGTGCCAGCAGCGTAGCTACTGGTGGGCCCCACGAGCAGTACTTC

v_gene: TRBV3-1/TRBV3-2
d_gene: -
j_gene: TRBJ1-1
abundance: few
CDR3aa: CASSPGFETEAFF
CDR3nt: TGTGCCAGCAGTCCGGGTTTTGAGACTGAAGCTTTCTTT

v_gene: TRBV29-1
d_gene: -
j_gene: TRBJ1-4
abundance: -
CDR3aa: CSAHQGSPRKLFF
CDR3nt: TGCAGCGCCCACCAAGGATCACCTAGGAAACTGTTTTTT

v_gene: TRBV18
d_gene: -
j_gene: TRBJ1-1
abundance: -
CDR3aa: CASLQGGTEAFF
CDR3nt: TGTGCCAGCCTCCAAGGCGGCACTGAAGCTTTCTTT

v_gene: TRBV24-1
d_gene: -
j_gene: TRBJ2-3
abundance: once
CDR3aa: CATSETTKGTDTQYF
CDR3nt: TGTGCCACCAGTGAGACGACTAAAGGGACAGATACGCAGTATTTT

v_gene: TRBV27
d_gene: -
j_gene: TRBJ1-4
abundance: once
CDR3aa: CASSWSRQVEKLFF
CDR3nt: TGTGCCAGCAGTTGGAGCAGACAGGTTGAAAAACTGTTTTTT

v_gene: TRBV7-6
d_gene: -
j_gene: TRBJ2-2
abundance: -
CDR3aa: CASSLAIGVLNTGELFF
CDR3nt: TGTGCCAGCAGCTTAGCTATCGGGGTCCTAAACACCGGGGAGCTGTTTTTT

v_gene: TRBV30
d_gene: -
j_gene: TRBJ1-5
abundance: -
CDR3aa: CAWSVKLGLGAAPQHF
CDR3nt: TGTGCCTGGAGTGTAAAATTGGGGCTGGGGGCTGCGCCCCAGCATTTT

v_gene: TRBV6-5
d_gene: -
j_gene: TRBJ1-6
abundance: -
CDR3aa: CAGSEARNSPLHF
CDR3nt: TGTGCCGGGAGCGAGGCGCGGAATTCACCCCTCCACTTT

v_gene: TRBV5-1
d_gene: TRBD1
j_gene: TRBJ2-5
abundance: -
CDR3aa: CASSLEGTGVETQYF
CDR3nt: TGCGCCAGCAGCTTGGAGGGGACAGGAGTGGAGACCCAGTACTTC

v_gene: TRBV11-2
d_gene: -
j_gene: TRBJ2-7
abundance: -
CDR3aa: CASSLGGRSPGGQYF
CDR3nt: TGTGCCAGCAGCTTAGGGGGCAGGTCCCCGGGTGGGCAGTACTTC

v_gene: TRBV7-3
d_gene: TRBD2
j_gene: TRBJ2-1
abundance: -
CDR3aa: CASSLGSSGGYNEQFF
CDR3nt: TGTGCCAGCAGCTTAGGATCTAGCGGGGGTTACAATGAGCAGTTCTTC

v_gene: TRBV11-3
d_gene: -
j_gene: TRBJ1-6
abundance: -
CDR3aa: CASSFRGSHNSPLHF
CDR3nt: TGTGCCAGCAGCTTTCGGGGAAGCCATAATTCACCCCTCCACTTT

v_gene: TRBV30
d_gene: TRBD1
j_gene: TRBJ2-2
abundance: -
CDR3aa: CAWKLRQGAKANTGELFF
CDR3nt: TGTGCCTGGAAACTAAGACAGGGGGCGAAGGCGAACACCGGGGAGCTGTTTTTT

v_gene: TRBV25-1
d_gene: -
j_gene: TRBJ2-3
abundance: -
CDR3aa: CASSDQGFTDTQYF
CDR3nt: TGTGCCAGCAGTGATCAGGGTTTCACAGATACGCAGTATTTT

v_gene: TRBV7-3
d_gene: TRBD2
j_gene: TRBJ2-1
abundance: few
CDR3aa: CASSRAGAAYNEQFF
CDR3nt: TGTGCCAGCAGTCGAGCGGGAGCGGCTTACAATGAGCAGTTCTTC

v_gene: TRBV15
d_gene: TRBD2
j_gene: TRBJ2-1
abundance: -
CDR3aa: CATREDGGVGEQFF
CDR3nt: TGTGCCACCAGGGAAGATGGGGGGGTCGGTGAGCAGTTCTTC

v_gene: TRBV2
d_gene: -
j_gene: TRBJ1-4
abundance: -
CDR3aa: CASSGNQGFTNEKLFF
CDR3nt: TGTGCCAGCAGTGGAAACCAGGGGTTTACTAATGAAAAACTGTTTTTT

v_gene: TRBV5-6
d_gene: -
j_gene: TRBJ2-2
abundance: -
CDR3aa: CASSHLRETGELFF
CDR3nt: TGTGCCAGCAGCCACCTCAGGGAAACCGGGGAGCTGTTTTTT

v_gene: TRBV7-3
d_gene: TRBD2
j_gene: TRBJ2-2
abundance: once
CDR3aa: CASSFSASGMNTGELFF
CDR3nt: TGTGCCAGCAGCTTCTCGGCTAGCGGGATGAACACCGGGGAGCTGTTTTTT

v_gene: TRBV30
d_gene: -
j_gene: TRBJ1-1
abundance: -
CDR3aa: CAWIPGTALMNTEAFF
CDR3nt: TGTGCCTGGATTCCTGGGACTGCATTGATGAACACTGAAGCTTTCTTT

v_gene: TRBV5-1
d_gene: -
j_gene: TRBJ2-6
abundance: -
CDR3aa: CASSSRGSGANVLTF
CDR3nt: TGCGCCAGCAGCTCCAGGGGTTCTGGGGCCAACGTCCTGACTTTC

v_gene: TRBV30
d_gene: TRBD1
j_gene: TRBJ2-1
abundance: -
CDR3aa: CAWNPLGGRLNNEQFF
CDR3nt: TGTGCCTGGAACCCACTAGGGGGCCGACTAAACAATGAGCAGTTCTTC

v_gene: TRBV6-6
d_gene: TRBD1
j_gene: TRBJ2-1
abundance: -
CDR3aa: CASSFPGQGNNEQFF
CDR3nt: TGTGCCAGCAGTTTCCCGGGACAGGGAAACAATGAGCAGTTCTTC